This T cell receptor beta chain was sequenced for a study of RUNX1 and TCR beta rearrangement in T-cell leukemia (dated by TCRdb to 2020 to 2022). Study-level background: The comparison of TCR beta rearrangements and CDR3 junctions set under 15 T-ALLs carrying mono-allelic acquired RUNX1 mutations against some twelve T-ALLs that were RUNX1 wildtype. The RUNX1 wildtype T-ALLs were matched on an immature maturation arrest stage, which was defined as the absence of cytoplasmic or surface TCR beta protein. RUNX1-mutated T-ALLs spanned more diverse maturation arrest stages, including cases arrested before TCR beta rearrangement onset. RUNX1 wildtype T-ALLs were selected to carry at least incomplete clonal TCR beta rearrangements, enabling D1 versus D2 segment comparison. Genomic DNA was subjected to EuroClonality multiplex PCR, after which TCR rearrangements were assessed by Genescan analysis. All RUNX1 mutations in the mutated group were heterozygous, 10 to 11 in the Runt homology domain and a few in the transactivation domain. The RUNX1 mutation status of the T-ALL cases had been established in an earlier study. Human T-ALL TCR beta rearrangements were analyzed to compare with results from a Runx1 knockout mouse model. The multicentric trials consisted of GRAALL-2003 and GRAALL-2005. Study-wide findings and limitations: TCR beta D1 segment usage did not differ significantly between RUNX1-mutated (83%) and wildtype (roughly 60%) T-ALL clonal rearrangements. RUNX1-mutated and wildtype T-ALLs showed similar TCR beta J1 cluster usage, with no significant difference. Because too few clonal rearrangements were available, TCR beta CDR3 length and D segment truncation in T-ALLs could not be evaluated. Fewer RUNX1-mutated T-ALLs carried clonal TCR beta rearrangements (about 60%) than reported for T-ALL generally (over 75%).

This clonotype is judged large (0.1 to 1%). Its cognate antigen has yet to be identified. There are no base qualities to consult, and no much larger clone falls within one base. For oncotyping and quantification of minimal residual disease, T-ALL samples were taken at diagnosis from children and adults treated according to protocol. The library was obtained by PCR. Sequencing was carried out with an Illumina MiSeq. TCR beta DJ and VDJ rearrangements were characterized using next generation amplicon sequencing. The authors processed their data as follows. Clonal TCR beta rearrangements were identified by analyzing amplicon sequencing data with the Vidjil software. Characteristics of TCR beta rearrangements in the RUNX1-mutated versus wildtype groups were compared using two-tailed Fisher exact tests. TCRdb reprocessing: public reads trimmed at Q25 with fastp, clones called with MiXCR, in-frame beta chains kept. Rows matching on CDR3 protein sequence are summarized as one entry with the most common DNA and genes. The V and J calls follow TCRdb's processing rather than the paper's. The table for this sample lists more than 600 distinct CDR3 sequences; under 30% of them were counted only once. Roughly two fifths of the sample goes to the ten largest clones.

The clonotype originates from a male donor with T-cell acute lymphoblastic leukemia. The specimen sequenced was blood.

The DNA reads as follows: TGCAGTGCTAGAGTTGGCAGGGAGGGGAACAATCAGCCCCAGCATTTT. Protein translation: CSARVGREGNNQPQHF. This sequence uses TRBV20-1 and TRBJ1-5; the D gene is perhaps TRBD1, from 5 matching bases. Cut back by 1 base and 3 bases, the V and J ends lie 16 bases apart. Counted from cysteine to phenylalanine, this CDR3 has 16 amino acids. The sequence is cut down to CDR3 DNA, 48 bases in frame from base 1. According to the germline V gene (reference sequence), CDR1 reads DFQATT and CDR2 reads SNEGSKA.